These 22 T cell receptor beta chains originate from one sample sequenced in a study of human T cells and chemical hapten exposure. Each CDR3 protein is one row after TCRdb ran MiXCR on the RACE reads. Seen here are some 300,000 distinct CDR3 sequences, around 5.5% observed once, and the top ten hold around 8%. Time point in this sample: pre-sensitization, week 0. Treatment reported: therapeutic diphenylcyclopropenone sensitization with weekly scalp DPC. Here the sequenced sample was whole blood, taken in connection with sensitization to the hapten diphenylcyclopropenone (DPC). The receptors come from a woman under 30 with alopecia areata. Some clones in this sample may be carry-over from other donors' samples.

This clonotype showed up many times. V and J are TRBV12-3 or TRBV12-4 and TRBJ2-7, with D unclear. Trimming pared 3 bases from V and 3 bases from J, leaving 9 bases between. The CDR3 consists of 13 residues. CDR3 residues: CASSLLGRYEQYF. The CDR3 DNA is TGTGCCAGCAGTTTGCTTGGGCGCTACGAGCAGTACTTC.

This clonotype was observed at least ten times. The chain recombines TRBV10-3 with TRBJ2-7, with 7 bases fitting TRBD1. J was trimmed by 5 bases and V by 8 bases; bases with no gene match: 6. This CDR3 has 12 amino acids. Germline V gene sequence: CDR1 ENHRY, CDR2 SYGVKD. The CDR3 spells CAIGAGGNEQYF. CDR3 sequence (DNA): TGTGCCATCGGGGCAGGGGGTAACGAGCAGTACTTC.

CDR3 loop: CASSLVGQSGGTYSTDTQYF. Written as DNA, the CDR3 is TGTGCCAGCAGCTTAGTCGGTCAAAGCGGGGGGACCTATAGCACAGATACGCAGTATTTT. This chain joins TRBV7-6 and TRBJ2-3, with 9 bases matching TRBD2. Germline values: CDR1 SGHVS, CDR2 FNYEAQ. The J segment lost 0 bases and the V segment lost 1 base, leaving 14 bases of the junction unmatched. CDR3 length: 20 residues. Based on the CDR3 plus reference TRBV7-6 and TRBJ2-3, the full variable domain is GAGVSQSPRYKVTKRGQDVALRCDPISGHVSLYWYRQALGQGPEFLTYFNYEAQQDKSGLPNDRFSAERPEGSISTLTIQRTEQRDSAMYRCASSLVGQSGGTYSTDTQYFGPGTRLTVL.

This clonotype occurred a few times. The V gene is TRBV5-8, the J gene TRBJ2-4, with D possibly TRBD2 on 5 matching bases. V lost 1 base, J lost 5 bases, and 13 bases lay in between. The germline V gene encodes CDR1 SGHTS and CDR2 YDEGEE. The CDR3 consists of 15 residues. CDR3 in DNA: TGTGCCAGCAGCTTGATGGGCACCGGGGAAAACATTCAGTACTTC. Translation gives CASSLMGTGENIQYF.

This clonotype came up a few times. The CDR3 DNA reads as TGTGCCAGCAGCCAAGGACTAGCGGCGAACACCGGGGAGCTGTTTTTT. Translating it yields CASSQGLAANTGELFF. The J gene is TRBJ2-2, the V gene TRBV7-6, with 10 bases lining up with TRBD2. V was pared by 5 bases and J by 0 bases, with 3 bases of the junction left unmatched. The length of the CDR3 is 16 residues. The germline gives CDR1 SGHVS, CDR2 FNYEAQ.

This clonotype was observed a few times. This chain uses TRBV5-1 with TRBJ2-7, with D perhaps matching TRBD1 (6 bases). Germline assignment: CDR1 SGHRS and CDR2 YFSETQ. Trimming took 2 bases from V and 1 from J, leaving 13 bases between them. The CDR3 covers 15 residues. CDR3 protein: CASSFDWGPSYEQYF. The DNA for the CDR3 is TGCGCCAGCAGCTTTGATTGGGGGCCGTCCTACGAGCAGTACTTC.

The chain links TRBV12-3 or TRBV12-4 to TRBJ2-1; 11 positions match TRBD2. The CDR3 runs to 16 residues. V dropped 6 bases and J dropped 1; count of bases not matched to a gene: 5. Written as DNA, the CDR3 is TGTGCCAGCAGAACGACTAGCGGGGCGTCCTACAATGAGCAGTTCTTC. This gives the protein CASRTTSGASYNEQFF.

The gene calls are TRBV6-2 or TRBV6-3 and TRBJ1-5; D perhaps matches TRBD1 (6 bases). V lost 5 bases and J lost 0, with 17 bases in between. Per germline, CDR1 MNHEY and CDR2 SVGEGT. CDR3 size: 17 residues. The DNA of the CDR3 is TGTGCCAGCAGTCCTCTGGACAGAACATATAGCAATCAGCCCCAGCATTTT. Protein product: CASSPLDRTYSNQPQHF.

This clonotype was detected only a few times. Here the CDR3 reads CASIYRPTGGIYEQYF. The CDR3 DNA sequence: TGTGCCAGCATCTACAGACCTACAGGGGGGATCTACGAGCAGTACTTC. This chain connects TRBV27 to TRBJ2-7, with 8 bases aligning to TRBD1. V shed 7 bases and J 3 bases; nucleotides not matched to a gene: 14. This CDR3 has 16 residues. The germline V gene has CDR1 MNHEY and CDR2 SMNVEV (reference sequence).

This chain connects TRBV4-1 to TRBJ1-6; 8 positions match TRBD1. Unmatched junction bases numbered 7, after V lost 0 bases and J lost 6 bases. Per germline, CDR1 MGHRA and CDR2 YSYEKL. CDR3 length: 17 residues. The CDR3 DNA reads TGCGCCAGCAGCCAAGACTTCTGGACAGGGAGTAATTCACCCCTCCACTTT. It specifies CASSQDFWTGSNSPLHF.

This clonotype was detected ten times or more. This chain links TRBV3-1 with TRBJ2-4; D not resolved. The V end lost 0 bases, the J end lost 0 bases, and 9 bases lay between the germline ends. The CDR3 runs 16 residues. Germline CDR1 LGHDT, CDR2 YNNKEL (reference sequence). The CDR3 nucleotides are TGTGCCAGCAGCCAAGACGCGCCCCTAGCCAAAAACATTCAGTACTTC. Translating it yields CASSQDAPLAKNIQYF. Full variable domain (remainder filled in from reference TRBV3-1 and TRBJ2-4): DTAVSQTPKYLVTQMGNDKSIKCEQNLGHDTMYWYKQDSKKFLKIMFSYNNKELIINETVPNRFSPKSPDKAHLNLHINSLELGDSAVYFCASSQDAPLAKNIQYFGAGTRLSVL.

The chain combines TRBV14 with TRBJ2-1; TRBD1 aligns across 10 bases. The length of the CDR3 is 17 residues. V lost 4 bases, J lost 4 bases, and 10 bases stayed unmatched. Germline V gene data show CDR1 as SGHDN and CDR2 as FVKESK. The CDR3 loop is CASSPLPGQGGYNEQFF. DNA of the CDR3: TGTGCCAGCAGCCCCCTACCCGGACAGGGGGGATACAATGAGCAGTTCTTC.

This clonotype was counted at least ten times. This chain links TRBV6-2 or TRBV6-3 with TRBJ2-7; TRBD1 matches 9 bases. This CDR3 is built from 14 residues. Germline CDR1 reads MNHEY; CDR2 reads SVGEGT. J was trimmed by 5 bases and V by 4 bases; bases with no gene match: 6. CDR3 protein: CASSSYRGLHEQYF. As DNA, the CDR3 is TGTGCCAGCAGTTCCTACAGGGGGCTGCACGAGCAGTACTTC.

This clonotype appeared many times. The V gene is TRBV20-1, the J gene TRBJ1-1; D gene ambiguous. Deletions cut 4 bases from V and 1 base from J, with 10 bases between. CDR1 is DFQATT and CDR2 is SNEGSKA in the germline V gene (reference sequence). The CDR3 runs 13 residues. The CDR3 region is CSAKDGSNTEAFF. In DNA form, the CDR3 reads TGCAGTGCTAAAGACGGGTCGAACACTGAAGCTTTCTTT.

This clonotype was detected a few times. CDR3 amino acids: CASSPNPGSTDTQYF. DNA of the CDR3: TGCGCCAGCAGCCCGAACCCGGGCAGCACAGATACGCAGTATTTT. V gene TRBV5-1 combines with J gene TRBJ2-3; D not certain. Per germline, CDR1 SGHRS and CDR2 YFSETQ. The CDR3 has 15 residues. The V gene lost 4 bases and the J gene lost 0 bases, with 12 bases spanning the gap.

The chain recombines TRBV7-9 with TRBJ1-5, with a weak D call TRBD1 (6 bases). Trimming took 0 bases from V and 0 from J, leaving 12 bases between them. The germline gives CDR1 SEHNR, CDR2 FQNEAQ (reference sequence). This CDR3 has 17 amino acids. This chain's CDR3 is CASSLAPDSYSNQPQHF. The CDR3, as DNA: TGTGCCAGCAGCTTAGCACCGGACAGCTATAGCAATCAGCCCCAGCATTTT.

The chain is built from TRBV19 and TRBJ2-7; D gene ambiguous. Per germline, CDR1 LNHDA and CDR2 SQIVND (reference sequence). The CDR3 runs to 14 residues. Trimming took 4 bases from V and 0 from J, leaving 10 bases between them. CDR3 nucleotide sequence: TGTGCCAGTAGTACTGGGCTGACCTCCTACGAGCAGTACTTC. It codes for CASSTGLTSYEQYF. Using reference TRBV19 and TRBJ2-7 for the parts outside the CDR3, the full variable domain is DGGITQSPKYLFRKEGQNVTLSCEQNLNHDAMYWYRQDPGQGLRLIYYSQIVNDFQKGDIAEGYSVSREKKESFPLTVTSAQKNPTAFYLCASSTGLTSYEQYFGPGTRLTVT.

This sequence joins TRBV5-1 and TRBJ1-6, with D possibly matching TRBD1 (6 bases). Per the germline V gene, CDR1 is SGHRS and CDR2 is YFSETQ. This CDR3 has 15 residues. The V end lost 4 bases, the J end lost 7 bases, and 15 bases lay between the germline ends. In DNA form, the CDR3 reads TGCGCCAGCAGCAGCTCAGGACAGACAAATTCACCCCTCCACTTT. This translates into CASSSSGQTNSPLHF.

This clonotype was recorded at least ten times. The V call is TRBV7-3, the J call TRBJ2-3, with a possible D match to TRBD1 (5 bases). CDR1 and CDR2 (germline): SGHTA, FQGTGA. Trimming shortened V by 2 bases and J by 6 bases, and 12 bases separated the two germline ends. The CDR3 runs to 14 residues. The CDR3 DNA reads TGTGCCAGCAGCTTAGATGTGGGGCTGGATACGCAGTATTTT. Protein: CASSLDVGLDTQYF.

V gene TRBV5-1 combines with J gene TRBJ2-3; tentative D call: TRBD2 (6 bases). Between the trimmed V and J ends, which lost 7 bases and 2 bases, there was a span of 17 bases. The CDR3 totals 15 residues. The germline CDR1 and CDR2 sequences are SGHRS and YFSETQ. The CDR3 is CASGDSPTLTDTQYF. CDR3 in DNA: TGCGCCAGCGGGGACTCGCCGACACTCACAGATACGCAGTATTTT.

The chain carries TRBV6-1 and TRBJ2-1; either TRBD1 or TRBD2 may fit D (5 bases each). Deletions cut 4 bases from V and 7 bases from J, with 17 bases between. The CDR3 runs to 15 residues. Germline CDR1 reads MNHNS; CDR2 reads SASEGT. For the CDR3, the DNA is TGTGCCAGCAGTGGGACCCGGGGCCCTGCGAATGAGCAGTTCTTC. This translates into CASSGTRGPANEQFF.

The V call is TRBV6-1, the J call TRBJ1-2, with TRBD1 matching 7 bases. The CDR3 is 14 amino acids. The junction had 9 bases not matched to a gene; V was cut back by 11 bases and J by 0 bases. Germline V lookup: CDR1 MNHNS, CDR2 SASEGT. The CDR3 sequence is CAGRAQGTNYGYTF. Here the CDR3 DNA reads TGTGCCGGGCGGGCACAGGGGACTAACTATGGCTACACCTTC.